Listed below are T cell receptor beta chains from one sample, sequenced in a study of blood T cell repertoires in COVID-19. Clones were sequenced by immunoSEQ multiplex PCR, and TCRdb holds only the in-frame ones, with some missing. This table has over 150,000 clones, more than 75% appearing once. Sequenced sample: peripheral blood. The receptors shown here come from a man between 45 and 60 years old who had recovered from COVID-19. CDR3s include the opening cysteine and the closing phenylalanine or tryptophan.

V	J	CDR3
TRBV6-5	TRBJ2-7	CASRIRDRSTYEQYF
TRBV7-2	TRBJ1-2	CASSPSGAELYGYTF
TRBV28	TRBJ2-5	CASSFILGLQETQYF
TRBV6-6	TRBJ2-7	CASSPGGGSHPYEQYF
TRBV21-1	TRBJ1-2	CASSKAPGTSYGYTF
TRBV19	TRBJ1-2	CASNNRGRHTF
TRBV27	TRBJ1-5	CASSPGTSNQPQHF
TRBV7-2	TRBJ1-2	CASSSYGQGNYGYTF
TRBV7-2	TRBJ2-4	CASSLVLGGLAKNIQYF
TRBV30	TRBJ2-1	CAWSTNLGLAGGPGFF
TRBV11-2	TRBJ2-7	CASSSGRQAYEQYF
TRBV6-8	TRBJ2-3	CASTHIQGIFPDTQYF
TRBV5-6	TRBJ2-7	CASTSGRSSYEQYF
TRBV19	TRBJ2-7	CASSPRDRGLKQYF
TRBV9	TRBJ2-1	CASSEAPGTYNEQFF
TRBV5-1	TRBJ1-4	CASSLDRGGGTNEKLFF
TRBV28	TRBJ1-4	CASSSPGQANNEKLFF
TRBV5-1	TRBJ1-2	CASSLVPGQPYGYTF
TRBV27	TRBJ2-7	CASNRRGGIYEQYF
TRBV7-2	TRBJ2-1	CASSSFRTSVSNEQFF
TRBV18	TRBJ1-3	CASSPTVSSGNTIYF
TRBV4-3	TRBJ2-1	CASSQALGGSRDEQFF
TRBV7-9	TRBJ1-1	CASSLAGEVAEAFF
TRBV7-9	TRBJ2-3	CASGGSSTDTQYF
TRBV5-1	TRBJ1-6	CASSVGVDNSPLHF